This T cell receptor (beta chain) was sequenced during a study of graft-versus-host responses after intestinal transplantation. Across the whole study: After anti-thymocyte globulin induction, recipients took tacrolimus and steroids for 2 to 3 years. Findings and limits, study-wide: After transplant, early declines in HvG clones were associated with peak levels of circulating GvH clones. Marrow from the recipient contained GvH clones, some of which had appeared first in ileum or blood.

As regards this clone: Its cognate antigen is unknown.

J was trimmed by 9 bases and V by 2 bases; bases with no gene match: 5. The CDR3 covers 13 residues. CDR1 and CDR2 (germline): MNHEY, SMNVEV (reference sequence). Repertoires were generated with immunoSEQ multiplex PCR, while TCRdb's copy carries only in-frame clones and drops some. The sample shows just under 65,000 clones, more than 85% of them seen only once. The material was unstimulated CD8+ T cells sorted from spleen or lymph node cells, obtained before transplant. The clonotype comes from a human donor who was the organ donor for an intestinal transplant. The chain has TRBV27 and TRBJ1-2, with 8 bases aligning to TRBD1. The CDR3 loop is CASSLKTGERYTF. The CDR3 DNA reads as TGTGCCAGCAGTTTAAAGACAGGGGAGCGCTACACCTTC.